The 22 T cell receptor beta chains given below trace back to one sample, sequenced in a study of blood T cells in healthy people across ages. Combining a sample-barcoded 5' primer with a J-beta primer mix, a second PCR ran for 7 to 11 cycles. Via MiXCR, TCRdb re-called the 5' RACE reads, giving one row per CDR3 protein. Among hundreds of thousands of distinct CDR3 sequences, around 25% were seen once, and the ten largest hold roughly a tenth. These records were also assigned to another study, of T cells of mothers and their children.

The sample taken for sequencing was blood. Receptor source: a boy between 5 and 17 years old in good health.

The rearrangement joins TRBV25-1 to TRBJ2-5, with D tentatively TRBD2 (5 bases). CDR3 length: 14 amino acids. Trimming pared 5 bases from V and 1 base from J, leaving 11 bases between. Germline CDR1 is MGHDK and CDR2 is SYGVNS. The CDR3 coding sequence is TGTGCCAGCAGTAACCGGGAAACCCAAGAGACCCAGTACTTC. Translating it yields CASSNRETQETQYF.

The chain links TRBV7-2 to TRBJ2-1; a weak D match, TRBD2 (5 bases). V was trimmed by 4 bases and J by 7 bases, leaving 14 bases between them. Germline V gene sequence: CDR1 SGHTA, CDR2 FQGNSA. The CDR3 has 14 amino acids. This CDR3 reads CASSWTGSQNEQFF. For the CDR3, the DNA is TGTGCCAGCAGCTGGACTGGTTCCCAGAATGAGCAGTTCTTC.

This clonotype was counted only a few times. The chain is built from TRBV19 and TRBJ2-7; D is unclear. Germline-derived CDR1 and CDR2 are LNHDA and SQIVND (reference sequence). The CDR3 consists of 14 residues. Trimming stripped 7 bases from V and 3 bases from J, with 16 bases between. CDR3 sequence: CASTPSGLVYEQYF. CDR3 DNA: TGTGCCAGTACCCCGTCTGGGCTAGTCTACGAGCAGTACTTC.

Only a few counts were recorded for this clonotype. At one of its ends the junction is not consistent with the germline gene, which may arise from a read error. V usage is TRBV6-6 and J usage is TRBJ2-1; 8 bases agree with TRBD1. The CDR3 totals 14 residues. CDR1 and CDR2 (germline): MNHNY, SVGAGI (reference sequence). CDR3 in DNA: TGTGCCAGCAGCCGCGAGACAGGGGCCAATGAGCGGTTCTTC. This translates into CASSRETGANERFF.

V is TRBV7-8 and J is TRBJ2-1; D is possibly TRBD2 (5 bases). Germline assignment: CDR1 SGHVS and CDR2 FQNEAQ. V lost 1 base and J lost 4, with 11 bases in between. The CDR3 spans 15 residues. The CDR3 sequence is CASSLEDGIYNEQFF. The CDR3 coding sequence is TGTGCCAGCAGCTTAGAGGACGGGATATACAATGAGCAGTTCTTC.

The rearrangement links TRBV20-1 to TRBJ2-2; possibly TRBD2 for D (5 bases). There are 13 residues in the CDR3. The V gene lost 1 base and the J gene lost 7 bases, with 10 bases spanning the gap. Germline loops: CDR1 DFQATT, CDR2 SNEGSKA (reference sequence). CDR3 nucleotide sequence: TGCAGTGCTAGAGGGCTAGCCGGCGGGGAGCTGTTTTTT. This codes for CSARGLAGGELFF.

The table lists this clonotype with many counts. Germline and junction disagree at one end, which may indicate a read error. V and J are TRBV5-1 and TRBJ1-5; no reliable D call. The V gene's germline CDR1 is SGHRS and CDR2 YFSETQ. The CDR3 loop spans 15 amino acids. CDR3 coding DNA: TGTGCCAGCAGCCTTGGCGGTCTTAGCAATCAGCCCCAGCATTTT. Its protein product is CASSLGGLSNQPQHF.

The chain combines TRBV7-8 with TRBJ1-2; D is uncertain. The germline V and J ends were trimmed by 5 bases and 3 bases, with 13 bases remaining between them. This CDR3 contains 14 residues. Germline-derived CDR1 and CDR2 are SGHVS and FQNEAQ. The CDR3 DNA reads TGTGCCAGCAGCCCCTCTCCGGAGGACTATGGCTACACCTTC. As protein: CASSPSPEDYGYTF.

This clonotype was recorded a few times. The rearrangement links TRBV6-1 to TRBJ1-3, with D unclear. CDR1 and CDR2 (germline): MNHNS, SASEGT. The CDR3 runs 11 residues. This CDR3 reads CAASSGNTIYF. The CDR3 bases are TGTGCGGCCTCCTCTGGAAACACCATATATTTT.

This clonotype was detected a few times. The rearrangement links TRBV4-3 to TRBJ2-1, with TRBD2 identical over 7 bases. Germline V CDR1 and CDR2: LGHNA, YSLEER. The CDR3 loop spans 15 amino acids. Losses at the gene ends were 3 bases for V and 6 bases for J; bases not matched to a gene: 8. CDR3 bases: TGCGCCAGCAGCCAGACTAGCCTTATAACCAATGAGCAGTTCTTC. This gives the protein CASSQTSLITNEQFF.

This clonotype has only a few counts. J is TRBJ1-5 and V is TRBV12-3 or TRBV12-4; TRBD1 might be the D (6 bases). The V and J ends lost 5 bases and 3 bases respectively, with 11 bases between them. The CDR3 spans 14 residues. As DNA, the CDR3 is TGTGCCAGCAGTCCCACAGGGACCAATCAGCCCCAGCATTTT. Its protein is CASSPTGTNQPQHF.

This clonotype has a handful of counts. V is TRBV6-5 and J is TRBJ2-5; 8 nucleotides line up with TRBD1. The J call is in doubt because the DNA end fits TRBJ2-1 better. Germline CDR1 is MNHEY and CDR2 is SVGAGI. The length of the CDR3 is 14 residues. The CDR3: CASRKQGVGNEQFF. The DNA of the CDR3 is TGTGCCAGCAGGAAACAGGGGGTTGGAAATGAGCAGTTCTTC.

This clonotype was picked up a small number of times. The V and J genes are TRBV9 and TRBJ1-1; 10 nucleotides agree with TRBD1. CDR3 size: 18 residues. Germline lookup yields CDR1 SGDLS and CDR2 YYNGEE. The ends lost 3 bases at V and 3 bases at J; junction bases unmatched: 14. The CDR3 loop is CASSASRDRGRRDTEAFF. The CDR3 nucleotides read TGTGCCAGCAGCGCCTCCCGGGACAGGGGTCGAAGGGACACTGAAGCTTTCTTT.

This clonotype was counted only a few times. The V gene is TRBV7-6, the J gene TRBJ2-5; maybe TRBD1 (5 bases). V was trimmed by 2 bases and J by 0 bases, leaving 13 bases between them. CDR1 and CDR2 from the germline V gene are SGHVS and FNYEAQ. The CDR3 length is 16 residues. The CDR3 nucleotides read TGTGCCAGCAGCTTATTTAAGGGGCTGTACCAAGAGACCCAGTACTTC. Amino acids: CASSLFKGLYQETQYF.

The rearrangement joins TRBV28 to TRBJ2-7, with a weak D call TRBD2 (5 bases). The CDR3 totals 13 residues. The germline gives CDR1 MDHEN, CDR2 SYDVKM. V lost 4 bases and J lost 4, with 11 bases in between. The CDR3 coding sequence is TGTGCCAGCAGTTCCGGGGAGCTTTACGAGCAGTACTTC. Its translation is CASSSGELYEQYF.

This clonotype was found a few times. In DNA, the CDR3 is TGCAGTGCTCAAGACAGGGGAAGTGAAAAACTGTTTTTT. Translation gives CSAQDRGSEKLFF. The chain links TRBV20-1 to TRBJ1-4, with TRBD1 matching 8 bases. The CDR3 covers 13 residues. The germline CDR1 and CDR2 sequences are DFQATT and SNEGSKA (reference sequence). Losses at the gene ends were 5 bases for V and 7 bases for J; bases not matched to a gene: 6.

The sample holds a few counts of this clonotype. Sequence at one end of the junction differs from germline and may be a read error. The V gene is TRBV7-9, the J gene TRBJ1-1; 7 bases are shared with TRBD1. This CDR3 has 15 residues. Germline values: CDR1 SEHNR, CDR2 FQNEAQ (reference sequence). The CDR3 loop is CASSIGQARNTEAFF. DNA for the CDR3: TGTGCCAGCAGCATCGGACAGGCTCGGAACACTGAAGCCTTCTTT.

This clonotype was observed a handful of times. V is TRBV6-6 and J is TRBJ1-3, with 8 bases matching TRBD1. This CDR3 has 15 residues. Looked up from germline, CDR1 is MNHNY and CDR2 is SVGAGI (reference sequence). V shed 6 bases, J shed 3 bases, and the junction held 7 bases outside the gene matches. CDR3 in amino acids: CASRYMDRVGNTIYF. CDR3 DNA sequence: TGTGCCAGCAGATATATGGACAGGGTTGGAAACACCATATATTTT.

V gene TRBV6-5 combines with J gene TRBJ1-2; 9 nucleotides align to TRBD1. V was clipped by 6 bases and J by 4 bases; unmatched bases: 6. The CDR3 loop spans 14 amino acids. The germline V gene encodes CDR1 MNHEY and CDR2 SVGAGI. CDR3 amino acids: CASSRTGESYGYTF. The CDR3 region has the DNA TGTGCCAGCAGCCGGACAGGGGAGTCCTATGGCTACACCTTC.

The V call is TRBV28, the J call TRBJ1-1; no clear D gene. Germline CDR1 and CDR2: MDHEN and SYDVKM. The CDR3 extends over 11 amino acids. V lost 3 bases, J lost 11 bases, and 10 bases lay in between. The CDR3, as DNA: TGTGCCAGCAGTTTTCCCGGGAGGGCTTTCTTT. Protein: CASSFPGRAFF.

A few counts support this clonotype. This chain links TRBV7-9 with TRBJ2-5; 9 nucleotides agree with TRBD1. The DNA matches TRBJ2-7 better at its end, which makes the J call doubtful. Germline assignment: CDR1 SEHNR and CDR2 FQNEAQ (reference sequence). CDR3 length: 14 amino acids. CDR3 nucleotides: TGTGCCAGCAGCCCGGGACAGGGCGGTCGCGAGCAGTACTTC. Translating gives CASSPGQGGREQYF.

A few counts support this clonotype. The chain joins TRBV28 to TRBJ2-6; no definite D call. The germline V gene encodes CDR1 MDHEN and CDR2 SYDVKM. CDR3 length: 13 amino acids. Trimming stripped 7 bases from V and 1 base from J, with 5 bases between. CDR3 protein: CASKISGANVLTF. The CDR3 coding sequence is TGTGCCAGCAAAATATCTGGGGCCAACGTCCTGACTTTC.